One sample yielded the 29 T cell receptor beta chains listed below, sequenced in a study of T cell changes during pregnancy in multiple sclerosis. Profiled with immunoSEQ multiplex PCR; TCRdb holds only in-frame clones, not every one. The sample has approximately 90,000 clones, 92% seen once. The specimen comprised peripheral blood, sampled after pregnancy. The receptors were sampled from a female donor with multiple sclerosis, enrolled in a pregnancy study.

This clone has only a few counts. The chain links TRBV19 to TRBJ1-4; D uncertain. Germline CDR1 reads LNHDA; CDR2 reads SQIVND (reference sequence). Trimming removed 11 bases from V and 8 bases from J, with 12 bases in between. The CDR3 sequence is 11 residues long. The CDR3 sequence: CAVPEAEKLFF. The CDR3 coding sequence is TGTGCCGTACCGGAGGCGGAAAAACTGTTTTTT.

The CDR3 DNA sequence: TGTGCCAGCAGGCCCATCGTAGCGGGAATAGGGTACTTC. It specifies CASRPIVAGIGYF. The rearrangement uses TRBV2 and TRBJ2-7; 8 bases align to TRBD2. The length of the CDR3 is 13 residues. The trim removed 6 bases at V and 12 bases at J, leaving 13 bases unmatched. Germline V gene lookup returns CDR1 SNHLY and CDR2 FYNNEI.

This sequence joins TRBV5-1 and TRBJ1-2; 8 bases agree with TRBD1. This CDR3 has 15 amino acids. Germline CDR1 SGHRS, CDR2 YFSETQ. V lost 3 bases to trimming and J lost 2 bases; unmatched junction nucleotides: 6. As DNA, the CDR3 is TGCGCCAGCAGCTCGTCCGGGACAGGCAACTATGGCTACACCTTC. It encodes CASSSSGTGNYGYTF.

In this sample, this clone turned up once. V usage is TRBV30 and J usage is TRBJ1-1; TRBD1 agrees at 7 bases. The CDR3 loop spans 13 amino acids. V lost 5 bases to trimming and J lost 3 bases; unmatched junction nucleotides: 6. Per germline, CDR1 GTSNPN and CDR2 SVGIG (reference sequence). Written as DNA, the CDR3 is TGTGCCTGGCAAAGACAGGGCTACACTGAAGCTTTCTTT. Translation: CAWQRQGYTEAFF.

The chain recombines TRBV29-1 with TRBJ2-5, with D maybe TRBD1 (5 bases). Between the trimmed V and J ends, which lost 4 bases and 5 bases, there was a span of 17 bases. The CDR3 totals 14 residues. CDR1 is SQVTM and CDR2 is ANQGSEA in the germline V gene. The CDR3 protein is CSVVAGPVTETQYF. CDR3 sequence (DNA): TGCAGCGTTGTTGCAGGGCCGGTGACGGAGACCCAGTACTTC.

The chain recombines TRBV2 with TRBJ2-1, with 11 bases that match TRBD2. Germline loops: CDR1 SNHLY, CDR2 FYNNEI. Unmatched junction bases numbered 6, after V lost 9 bases and J lost 5 bases. This CDR3 contains 14 residues. CDR3 DNA: TGTGCCAGGCATAGCGGGAGGGGCGACAATGAGCAGTTCTTC. Translated: CARHSGRGDNEQFF.

The chain couples TRBV18 to TRBJ1-2; D perhaps matches TRBD1 (5 bases). Germline lookup yields CDR1 KGHSH and CDR2 LQKENI. This CDR3 spans 15 amino acids. Trimming stripped 1 base from V and 0 bases from J, with 9 bases between. The CDR3 DNA is TGTGCCAGCTCACCACAGACAGAGACTAACTATGGCTACACCTTC. Protein product: CASSPQTETNYGYTF.

The CDR3 reads CASSLNSNRNTEAFF. CDR3 nucleotides: TGTGCCAGCAGCCTTAATTCAAACAGGAACACTGAAGCTTTCTTT. The J gene is TRBJ1-1, the V gene TRBV7-2; D is unresolved. The CDR3 has 15 amino acids. V lost 5 bases, J lost 1 base, and 14 bases lay in between. The germline CDR1 and CDR2 sequences are SGHTA and FQGNSA.

The rearrangement joins TRBV7-9 to TRBJ2-4; 12 nucleotides align to TRBD2. Per germline, CDR1 SEHNR and CDR2 FQNEAQ (reference sequence). The CDR3 runs to 18 residues. V lost 5 bases and J lost 4; bases outside the gene matches: 12. The CDR3 DNA sequence: TGTGCCAGCAGCCCCAAGACTCGACTAGCGGGGGAGAAAAACATTCAGTACTTC. Its translation: CASSPKTRLAGEKNIQYF.

The rearrangement joins TRBV2 to TRBJ2-7; D is possibly TRBD1 (5 bases). Trimming cost V 2 bases and J 0 bases, with 8 bases left between them. CDR1 SNHLY and CDR2 FYNNEI come from the germline V gene. The CDR3 contains 14 residues. CDR3 protein: CASSETGSSYEQYF. The CDR3, as DNA: TGTGCCAGCAGTGAAACAGGAAGCTCCTACGAGCAGTACTTC.

With regard to this clone: Other DNA sequences within the sample encode an identical CDR3. In DNA form, the CDR3 reads TGTGCCAGCAGTTACCGGCGGAGCTCTGGGGCCAACGTCCTGACTTTC. This gives the protein CASSYRRSSGANVLTF. This chain connects TRBV6-5 to TRBJ2-6; D is undetermined. Trimming pared 2 bases from V and 0 bases from J, leaving 8 bases between. Germline V CDR1 and CDR2: MNHEY, SVGAGI. The CDR3 is 16 residues long.

V and J are TRBV16 and TRBJ2-7; D is perhaps TRBD1 (5 bases). This CDR3 has 14 residues. V was pared by 0 bases and J by 6 bases, with 12 bases between. Germline V gene lookup returns CDR1 KGHSY and CDR2 FQNENV. The CDR3 DNA is TGTGCCAGCAGCCAATCGCAGGGTTACCTCGAGCAGTACTTC. It translates to CASSQSQGYLEQYF.

The genes are TRBV4-3 and TRBJ1-2; D gene ambiguous. Germline-derived CDR1 and CDR2 are LGHNA and YSLEER. The CDR3 runs to 12 residues. The ends were cut back, 0 bases at V and 10 bases at J, with 9 bases in the middle. CDR3 DNA sequence: TGCGCCAGCAGCCAAGAACGAGGGCACTACACCTTC. Its translation: CASSQERGHYTF.

V and J are TRBV7-9 and TRBJ2-1; 7 nucleotides match TRBD1. The germline CDR1 and CDR2 sequences are SEHNR and FQNEAQ (reference sequence). The CDR3 totals 14 residues. J lost 6 bases, V lost 1 base, and 3 bases had no gene match. The CDR3 DNA sequence: TGTGCCAGCAGCTTAGGACAGGGCCTCAATGAGCAGTTCTTC. Translation gives CASSLGQGLNEQFF.

This chain uses TRBV28 with TRBJ1-4; D ambiguous. The germline V and J ends were trimmed by 5 bases and 0 bases, with 4 bases remaining between them. There are 13 residues in the CDR3. Looked up from germline, CDR1 is MDHEN and CDR2 is SYDVKM. CDR3 loop: CASSRTTNEKLFF. As DNA, the CDR3 is TGTGCCAGCAGTCGTACAACTAATGAAAAACTGTTTTTT.

The rearrangement links TRBV2 to TRBJ2-6; D remains ambiguous. The CDR3 length is 17 residues. CDR1 and CDR2 (germline): SNHLY, FYNNEI. V was shortened by 1 base and J by 0 bases, with 10 bases between the two germline ends. The CDR3 protein is CASSEGVISSGANVLTF. In nucleotides, the CDR3 is TGTGCCAGCAGTGAAGGAGTCATAAGCTCTGGGGCCAACGTCCTGACTTTC. The full variable domain, in which reference TRBV2 and TRBJ2-6 provide the parts outside the CDR3, is EPEVTQTPSHQVTQMGQEVILRCVPISNHLYFYWYRQILGQKVEFLVSFYNNEISEKSEIFDDQFSVERPDGSNFTLKIRSTKLEDSAMYFCASSEGVISSGANVLTFGAGSRLTVL.

This sequence joins TRBV6-5 and TRBJ2-5, with a possible D match to TRBD1 (6 bases). The CDR3 is 15 residues long. Per the germline V gene, CDR1 is MNHEY and CDR2 is SVGAGI. Between the trimmed V and J ends, which lost 4 bases and 4 bases, there was a span of 16 bases. This CDR3 reads CASSFDRYLGETQYF. Written as DNA, the CDR3 is TGTGCCAGCAGTTTCGACAGGTACTTGGGAGAGACCCAGTACTTC.

V and J are TRBV4-1 and TRBJ1-2; 8 nucleotides match TRBD1. J was trimmed by 6 bases and V by 0 bases; bases with no gene match: 6. The CDR3 extends over 15 amino acids. Germline loops: CDR1 MGHRA, CDR2 YSYEKL. The CDR3 region is CASSQDGQGRNGYTF. CDR3 DNA sequence: TGCGCCAGCAGCCAAGACGGACAGGGTCGAAATGGCTACACCTTC.

This clone came up a few times. V usage is TRBV18 and J usage is TRBJ1-1, with D possibly TRBD1 on 6 matching bases. The CDR3 totals 16 residues. V was clipped by 1 base and J by 4 bases, with 16 bases between them. CDR1 is KGHSH, CDR2 LQKENI, per germline. The CDR3 is CASSPRVTGKSTEAFF. Written as DNA, the CDR3 is TGTGCCAGCTCACCACGGGTAACAGGGAAGAGCACTGAAGCTTTCTTT.

V is TRBV6-5 and J is TRBJ2-3; 11 bases match TRBD2. Per germline, CDR1 MNHEY and CDR2 SVGAGI. Trimming at V came to 3 bases and at J to 0 bases, leaving 2 bases not matched to a gene. The CDR3 covers 16 residues. The CDR3 nucleotides are TGTGCCAGCAGTTATCGGACTAGCGGGAGCACAGATACGCAGTATTTT. Translation gives CASSYRTSGSTDTQYF.

This chain links TRBV2 with TRBJ1-5, with no clear D. V was pared by 2 bases and J by 4 bases, with 6 bases between. In germline, CDR1 is SNHLY, CDR2 FYNNEI. This CDR3 has 13 residues. Here the CDR3 DNA reads TGTGCCAGCAGTGAACTACGGAATCAGCCCCAGCATTTT. Protein sequence: CASSELRNQPQHF.

This chain joins TRBV7-9 and TRBJ1-4; weak D call: TRBD1 (6 bases). Trimming stripped 1 base from V and 4 bases from J, with 10 bases between. The V gene's germline CDR1 is SEHNR and CDR2 FQNEAQ (reference sequence). The CDR3 runs to 15 residues. The CDR3 here is CASSLGTAYNEKLFF. DNA for the CDR3: TGTGCCAGCAGCTTAGGGACAGCTTATAATGAAAAACTGTTTTTT.

The rearrangement joins TRBV4-3 to TRBJ1-2; D remains ambiguous. The CDR3 is made up of 16 amino acids. V lost 1 base and J 5 bases, leaving 17 bases between the germline ends. Germline V gives CDR1 LGHNA, CDR2 YSLEER. The CDR3 sequence: CASSQGSAGIGYGYTF. In nucleotides, the CDR3 is TGCGCCAGCAGCCAAGGATCGGCGGGGATAGGGTATGGCTACACCTTC.

The chain joins TRBV30 to TRBJ2-5; weak D call: TRBD1 (7 bases). Germline V gives CDR1 GTSNPN, CDR2 SVGIG (reference sequence). The CDR3 runs 13 residues. Trimming cost V 5 bases and J 2 bases, with 12 bases left between them. CDR3 DNA: TGTGCCTGGGCGGGACAGCCTCAAGAGACCCAGTACTTC. This encodes CAWAGQPQETQYF.

V is TRBV5-1 and J is TRBJ1-2; D may be TRBD1 (5 bases). Trimming took off 4 bases at V and 8 bases at J, with 18 bases between the two ends. The CDR3 runs to 14 residues. CDR1 is SGHRS, CDR2 YFSETQ, per germline. The CDR3 region has the DNA TGCGCCAGCAGCCCCGGGACTCTTAATCGGGGCTACACCTTC. Translated, it gives CASSPGTLNRGYTF.

V gene TRBV19 combines with J gene TRBJ1-3, with TRBD1 identical over 7 bases. V dropped 6 bases and J dropped 3; count of bases not matched to a gene: 8. This CDR3 is 15 amino acids long. Germline lookup yields CDR1 LNHDA and CDR2 SQIVND (reference sequence). CDR3 amino acids: CASRLTGIRGNTIYF. DNA for the CDR3: TGTGCCAGTAGGCTGACAGGGATACGTGGAAACACCATATATTTT.

The J gene is TRBJ1-2, the V gene TRBV18; D remains ambiguous. From germline, CDR1 is KGHSH and CDR2 LQKENI. The CDR3 sequence is 13 residues long. V dropped 4 bases and J dropped 3 bases, with 9 bases sitting between them. The CDR3 DNA reads TGTGCCAGCTCACTGACTCCGCACTATGGCTACACCTTC. Amino acids: CASSLTPHYGYTF.

The rearrangement uses TRBV30 and TRBJ2-7; D perhaps matches TRBD2 (7 bases). Germline V gene data show CDR1 as GTSNPN and CDR2 as SVGIG (reference sequence). V was pared by 5 bases and J by 0 bases, with 17 bases between. The CDR3 loop spans 15 amino acids. CDR3 residues: CAWRRGGTSSYEQYF. The DNA of the CDR3 is TGTGCCTGGCGCCGGGGAGGGACAAGCTCCTACGAGCAGTACTTC.

V usage is TRBV4-2 and J usage is TRBJ2-7; D might be TRBD2 (6 bases). The germline CDR1 and CDR2 sequences are LGHNA and YNFKEQ. This CDR3 is 19 amino acids long. Trimming removed 1 base from V and 1 base from J, with 23 bases in between. The CDR3 reads CASSQVQRYLAGRSYEQYF. As DNA, the CDR3 is TGTGCCAGCAGCCAAGTCCAGCGGTATCTGGCAGGGAGGTCCTACGAGCAGTACTTC.